A single sample is the source of the 12 T cell receptor beta chains below, sequenced in a study of T cells after yellow fever vaccination. MiXCR, run by TCRdb on the 5' RACE reads, gives a single entry per CDR3 protein. The table includes approximately 610,000 distinct CDR3 sequences, about a sixth detected once. The sample consisted of PBMCs, taken more than 4 days after the first yellow fever vaccination. These receptors all stem from a man in his late teens or twenties who received the YFV17D yellow fever vaccine.

This rearrangement joins TRBV2 to TRBJ1-1; 7 positions match TRBD1. From germline, CDR1 is SNHLY and CDR2 FYNNEI. V lost 6 bases to trimming and J lost 5 bases; unmatched junction nucleotides: 12. The CDR3 sequence is 15 residues long. The CDR3 sequence is CASRALTSGGTEAFF. DNA for the CDR3: TGTGCCAGCAGAGCACTTACTTCAGGGGGGACTGAAGCTTTCTTT.

This clonotype was counted a few times. CDR3 loop: CASTPWGRPTDEQYF. The CDR3 DNA follows: TGTGCCAGTACCCCGTGGGGCAGGCCTACAGACGAGCAGTACTTC. The rearrangement uses TRBV19 and TRBJ2-7, with D perhaps matching TRBD1 (5 bases). V was trimmed by 7 bases and J by 5 bases, leaving 21 bases between them. The length of the CDR3 is 15 residues. Germline CDR1 reads LNHDA; CDR2 reads SQIVND (reference sequence).

There are a few counts of this clonotype. The rearrangement joins TRBV5-4 to TRBJ1-2; D gene uncertain. This CDR3 is built from 13 residues. Germline CDR1 SGHNT, CDR2 YYREEE (reference sequence). The V end was cut by 1 base, the J end by 8 bases, with 12 bases between. CDR3 loop: CASSLNRLEGYTF. CDR3 DNA sequence: TGTGCCAGCAGCTTGAACCGCTTGGAAGGCTACACCTTC. Full variable domain (outside the CDR3, taken from reference TRBV5-4 and TRBJ1-2): ETGVTQSPTHLIKTRGQQVTLRCSSQSGHNTVSWYQQALGQGPQFIFQYYREEENGRGNFPPRFSGLQFPNYSSELNVNALELDDSALYLCASSLNRLEGYTFGSGTRLTVV.

This clonotype has just a few counts. The chain is built from TRBV7-8 and TRBJ2-7; perhaps TRBD2 as D (6 bases). Trimming shortened V by 10 bases and J by 1 base, and 14 bases separated the two germline ends. The CDR3 runs to 13 residues. The germline gives CDR1 SGHVS, CDR2 FQNEAQ. The CDR3 region has the DNA TGTGCCACCCTCCCGGCGGGGTCCTACGAGCAGTACTTC. Protein sequence: CATLPAGSYEQYF.

This clonotype was recorded a few times. This chain joins TRBV6-5 and TRBJ1-3; 10 nucleotides align to TRBD1. CDR1 and CDR2 (germline): MNHEY, SVGAGI. This CDR3 is 16 amino acids long. V was clipped by 2 bases and J by 2 bases; unmatched bases: 3. This CDR3 is CASSYAGTGAGNTIYF. DNA for the CDR3: TGTGCCAGCAGTTACGCCGGGACAGGGGCTGGAAACACCATATATTTT.

This clonotype was detected only a few times. The gene calls are TRBV5-4 and TRBJ2-2, with 8 bases matching TRBD2. Germline V gene lookup returns CDR1 SGHNT and CDR2 YYREEE (reference sequence). Trimming at V came to 4 bases and at J to 6 bases, leaving 8 bases not matched to a gene. The CDR3 consists of 15 residues. The CDR3 loop reads CASSPVAGSAGELFF. CDR3 in DNA: TGTGCCAGCAGCCCAGTAGCGGGGTCGGCCGGGGAGCTGTTTTTT.

The table lists this clonotype with many counts. This rearrangement joins TRBV20-1 to TRBJ2-5, with D perhaps matching TRBD2 (6 bases). Trimming took off 3 bases at V and 5 bases at J, with 10 bases between the two ends. This CDR3 is built from 12 residues. Per germline, CDR1 DFQATT and CDR2 SNEGSKA (reference sequence). Here the CDR3 reads CSAREGRETQYF. The CDR3 coding sequence is TGCAGTGCTAGGGAGGGGAGGGAGACCCAGTACTTC.

The genes are TRBV10-3 and TRBJ2-3; 8 positions match TRBD2. This CDR3 is built from 15 residues. Germline V lookup: CDR1 ENHRY, CDR2 SYGVKD. Germline trimming cut 10 bases from V and 2 bases from J; bases unmatched to any gene: 11. CDR3 sequence (DNA): TGTGCCACCGAGAGGAGCGGGGGCCTCACAGATACGCAGTATTTT. Protein sequence: CATERSGGLTDTQYF.

This clonotype turned up a few times. The chain has TRBV6-5 and TRBJ2-3, with 7 bases aligning to TRBD2. The CDR3 runs to 15 residues. Per germline, CDR1 MNHEY and CDR2 SVGAGI. V gave up 4 bases and J gave up 5 bases; unmatched junction bases: 9. CDR3 sequence (DNA): TGTGCCAGCAGTTGGAAAAGCGGGACCGGAGATACGCAGTATTTT. This gives the protein CASSWKSGTGDTQYF.

The rearrangement uses TRBV7-3 and TRBJ2-3; unclear D gene. The ends were cut back, 1 base at V and 3 bases at J, with 8 bases in the middle. This CDR3 has 14 amino acids. Looked up from germline, CDR1 is SGHTA and CDR2 is FQGTGA. CDR3 coding DNA: TGTGCCAGCAGCTTAAATTCACTTACAGATACGCAGTATTTT. This sequence encodes CASSLNSLTDTQYF.

This clonotype was observed a handful of times. The rearrangement links TRBV29-1 to TRBJ1-2, with 7 bases matching TRBD1. Germline CDR1 SQVTM, CDR2 ANQGSEA. The CDR3 contains 13 residues. J lost 5 bases, V lost 4 bases, and 7 bases had no gene match. CDR3 loop: CSVGWDSRYGYTF. Written as DNA, the CDR3 is TGCAGCGTTGGATGGGACAGCCGTTATGGCTACACCTTC.

The V call is TRBV5-1, the J call TRBJ1-1, with D maybe TRBD1 (5 bases). CDR3 length: 16 residues. Germline CDR1 and CDR2: SGHRS and YFSETQ. Trimming removed 2 bases from V and 1 base from J, with 15 bases in between. CDR3: CASSFTAGPENTEAFF. The DNA of the CDR3 is TGCGCCAGCAGCTTTACGGCAGGGCCGGAGAACACTGAAGCTTTCTTT.